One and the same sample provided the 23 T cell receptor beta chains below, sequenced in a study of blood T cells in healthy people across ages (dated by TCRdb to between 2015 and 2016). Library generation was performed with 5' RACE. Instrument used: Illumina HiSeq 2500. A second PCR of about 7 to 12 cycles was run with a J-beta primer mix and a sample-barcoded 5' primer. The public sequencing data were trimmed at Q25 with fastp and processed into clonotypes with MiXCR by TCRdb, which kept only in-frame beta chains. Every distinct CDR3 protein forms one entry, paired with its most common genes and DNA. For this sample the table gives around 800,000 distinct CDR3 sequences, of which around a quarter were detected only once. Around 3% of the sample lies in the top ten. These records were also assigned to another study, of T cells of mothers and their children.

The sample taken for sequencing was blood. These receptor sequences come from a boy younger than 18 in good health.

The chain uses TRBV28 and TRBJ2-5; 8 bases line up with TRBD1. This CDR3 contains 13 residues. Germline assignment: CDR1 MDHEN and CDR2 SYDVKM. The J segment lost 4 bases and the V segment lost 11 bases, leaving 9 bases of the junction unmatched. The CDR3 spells CAHAVRGRETQYF. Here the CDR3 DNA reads TGTGCCCACGCCGTCAGGGGGCGAGAGACCCAGTACTTC.

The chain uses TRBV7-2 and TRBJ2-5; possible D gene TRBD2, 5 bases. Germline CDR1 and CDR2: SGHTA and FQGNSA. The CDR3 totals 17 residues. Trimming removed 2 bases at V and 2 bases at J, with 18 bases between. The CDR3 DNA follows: TGTGCCAGCAGCTTAACCAAGCGGACCGACTTACAAGAGACCCAGTACTTC. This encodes CASSLTKRTDLQETQYF. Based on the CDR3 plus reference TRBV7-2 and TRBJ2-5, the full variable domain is GAGVSQSPSNKVTEKGKDVELRCDPISGHTALYWYRQSLGQGLEFLIYFQGNSAPDKSGLPSDRFSAERTGGSVSTLTIQRTQQEDSAVYLCASSLTKRTDLQETQYFGPGTRLLVL.

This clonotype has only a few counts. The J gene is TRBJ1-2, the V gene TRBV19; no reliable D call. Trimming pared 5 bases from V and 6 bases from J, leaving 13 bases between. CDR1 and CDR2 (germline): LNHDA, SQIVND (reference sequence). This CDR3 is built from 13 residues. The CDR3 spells CASSEVSRNGYTF. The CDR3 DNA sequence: TGTGCCAGTAGTGAGGTTTCCAGAAATGGCTACACCTTC.

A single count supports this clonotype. CDR3: CSAREGTTGGHEKLFF. CDR3 coding DNA: TGCAGTGCTAGAGAGGGGACTACAGGGGGTCATGAAAAACTGTTTTTT. The chain recombines TRBV20-1 with TRBJ1-4; 8 bases are shared with TRBD1. Germline CDR1 and CDR2: DFQATT and SNEGSKA (reference sequence). Losses at the gene ends were 0 bases for V and 6 bases for J; bases not matched to a gene: 9. This CDR3 is built from 16 residues.

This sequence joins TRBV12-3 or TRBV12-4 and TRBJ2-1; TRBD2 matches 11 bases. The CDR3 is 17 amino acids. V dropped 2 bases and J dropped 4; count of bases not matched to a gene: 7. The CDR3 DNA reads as TGTGCCAGCAGTTTAATTTTCGCTAGCGGGGGGTACAATGAGCAGTTCTTC. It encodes CASSLIFASGGYNEQFF.

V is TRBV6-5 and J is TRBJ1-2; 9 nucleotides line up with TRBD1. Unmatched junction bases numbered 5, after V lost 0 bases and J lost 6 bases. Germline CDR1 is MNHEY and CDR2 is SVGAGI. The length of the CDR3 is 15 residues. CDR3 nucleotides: TGTGCCAGCAGTTACTCGAGCGGGGACAGGGATGGCTACACCTTC. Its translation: CASSYSSGDRDGYTF.

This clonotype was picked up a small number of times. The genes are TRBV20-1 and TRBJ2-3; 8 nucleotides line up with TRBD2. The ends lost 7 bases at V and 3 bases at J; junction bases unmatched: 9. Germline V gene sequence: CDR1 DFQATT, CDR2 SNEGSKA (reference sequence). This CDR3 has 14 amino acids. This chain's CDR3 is CSVRSGGLTDTQYF. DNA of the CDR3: TGCAGTGTCAGGAGCGGGGGATTAACAGATACGCAGTATTTT.

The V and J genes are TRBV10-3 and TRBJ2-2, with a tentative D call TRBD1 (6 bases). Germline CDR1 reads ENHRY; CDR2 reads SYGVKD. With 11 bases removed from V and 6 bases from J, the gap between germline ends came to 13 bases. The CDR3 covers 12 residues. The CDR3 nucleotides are TGTGCCGCCCGGGCAGGGGCCGGGGAGCTGTTTTTT. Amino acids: CAARAGAGELFF.

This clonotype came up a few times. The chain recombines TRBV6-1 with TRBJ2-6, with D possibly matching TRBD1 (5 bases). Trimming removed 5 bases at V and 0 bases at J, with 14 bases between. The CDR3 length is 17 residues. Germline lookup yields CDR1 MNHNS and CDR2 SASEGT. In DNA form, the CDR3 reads TGTGCCAGCAGTCCTCAAACTGACAGCTCTGGGGCCAACGTCCTGACTTTC. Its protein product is CASSPQTDSSGANVLTF.

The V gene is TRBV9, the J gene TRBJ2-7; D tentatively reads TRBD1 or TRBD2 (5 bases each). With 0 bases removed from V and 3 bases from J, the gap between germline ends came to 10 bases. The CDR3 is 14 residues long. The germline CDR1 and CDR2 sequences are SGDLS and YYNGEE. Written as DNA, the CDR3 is TGTGCCAGCAGCGTAGGGGGGTCGGGCTACGAGCAGTACTTC. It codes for CASSVGGSGYEQYF.

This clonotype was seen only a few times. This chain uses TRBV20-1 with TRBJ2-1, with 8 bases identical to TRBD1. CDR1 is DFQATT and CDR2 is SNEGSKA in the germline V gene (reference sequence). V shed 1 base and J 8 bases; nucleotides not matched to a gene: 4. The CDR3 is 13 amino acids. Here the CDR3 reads CSARAGQGHEQFF. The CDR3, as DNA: TGCAGTGCTAGAGCCGGACAGGGCCATGAGCAGTTCTTC.

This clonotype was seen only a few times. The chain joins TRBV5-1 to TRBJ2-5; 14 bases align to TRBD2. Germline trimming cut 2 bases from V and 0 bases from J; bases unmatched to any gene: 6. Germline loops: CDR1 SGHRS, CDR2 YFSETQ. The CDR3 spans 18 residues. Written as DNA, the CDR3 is TGCGCCAGCAGCTTTGGACTAGCGGGGGGTCGGTACCAAGAGACCCAGTACTTC. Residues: CASSFGLAGGRYQETQYF.

CDR3 nucleotides: TGCAGTGCTCGTGGCAGGGGAACCTACGAGCAGTACTTC. This translates into CSARGRGTYEQYF. J is TRBJ2-5 and V is TRBV20-1; TRBD1 is a possible D gene (6 bases). The DNA end favors TRBJ2-7, so the J call may be wrong. The CDR3 covers 13 residues. Germline-derived CDR1 and CDR2 are DFQATT and SNEGSKA (reference sequence).

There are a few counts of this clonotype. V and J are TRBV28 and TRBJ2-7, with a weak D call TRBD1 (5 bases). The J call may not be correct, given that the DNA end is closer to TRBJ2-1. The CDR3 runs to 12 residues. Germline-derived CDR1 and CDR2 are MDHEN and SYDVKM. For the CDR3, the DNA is TGTGCCAGCAGGGCAGGGTTCAATGAGCAGTTCTTC. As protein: CASRAGFNEQFF.

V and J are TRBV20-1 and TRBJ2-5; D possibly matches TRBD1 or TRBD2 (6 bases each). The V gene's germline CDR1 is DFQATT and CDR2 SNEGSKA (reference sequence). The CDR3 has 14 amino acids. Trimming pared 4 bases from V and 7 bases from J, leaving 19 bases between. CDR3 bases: TGCAGTGCTAACCCTGTTCGGGGGCAGGGGACCCAGTACTTC. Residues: CSANPVRGQGTQYF.

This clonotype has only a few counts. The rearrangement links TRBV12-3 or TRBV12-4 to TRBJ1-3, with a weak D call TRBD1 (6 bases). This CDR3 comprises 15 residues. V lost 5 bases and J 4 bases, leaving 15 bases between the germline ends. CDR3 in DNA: TGTGCCAGCAGTCTCCAGGACAGCCCCGGAAACACCATATATTTT. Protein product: CASSLQDSPGNTIYF.

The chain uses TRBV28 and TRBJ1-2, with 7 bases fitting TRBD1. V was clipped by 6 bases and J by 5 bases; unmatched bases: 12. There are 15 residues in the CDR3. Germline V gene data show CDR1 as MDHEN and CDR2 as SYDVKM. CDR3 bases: TGTGCCAGCAGCCCCGTCGAGGGACAGCGTTATGGCTACACCTTC. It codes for CASSPVEGQRYGYTF.

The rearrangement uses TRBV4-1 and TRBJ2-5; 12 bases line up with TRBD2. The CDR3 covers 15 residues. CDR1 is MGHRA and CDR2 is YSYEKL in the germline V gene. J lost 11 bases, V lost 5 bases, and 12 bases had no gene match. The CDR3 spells CASSFRLAGAREQYF. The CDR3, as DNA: TGCGCCAGCAGCTTTCGACTAGCGGGGGCGAGGGAGCAGTACTTC.

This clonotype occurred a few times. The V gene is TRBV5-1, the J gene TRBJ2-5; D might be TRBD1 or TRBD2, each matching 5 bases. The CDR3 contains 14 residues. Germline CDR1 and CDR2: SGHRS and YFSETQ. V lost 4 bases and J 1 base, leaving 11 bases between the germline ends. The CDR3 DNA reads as TGCGCCAGCAGCGTCGGGGCAGTCCAAGAGACCCAGTACTTC. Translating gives CASSVGAVQETQYF.

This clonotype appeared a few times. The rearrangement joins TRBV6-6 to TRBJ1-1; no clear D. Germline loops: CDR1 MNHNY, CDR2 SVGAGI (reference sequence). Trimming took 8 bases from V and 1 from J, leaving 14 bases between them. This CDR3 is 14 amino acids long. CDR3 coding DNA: TGTGCCAGCTATAAAGGGATGGGGAACACTGAAGCTTTCTTT. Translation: CASYKGMGNTEAFF.

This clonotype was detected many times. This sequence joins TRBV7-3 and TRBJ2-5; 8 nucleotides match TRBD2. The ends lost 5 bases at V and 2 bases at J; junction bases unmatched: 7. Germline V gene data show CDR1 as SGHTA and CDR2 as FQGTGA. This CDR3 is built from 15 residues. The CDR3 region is CASSPGGETQETQYF. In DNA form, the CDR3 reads TGTGCCAGCAGCCCCGGGGGGGAGACACAAGAGACCCAGTACTTC. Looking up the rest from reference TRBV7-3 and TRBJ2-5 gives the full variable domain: GAGVSQTPSNKVTEKGKYVELRCDPISGHTALYWYRQSLGQGPEFLIYFQGTGAADDSGLPNDRFFAVRPEGSVSTLKIQRTERGDSAVYLCASSPGGETQETQYFGPGTRLLVL.

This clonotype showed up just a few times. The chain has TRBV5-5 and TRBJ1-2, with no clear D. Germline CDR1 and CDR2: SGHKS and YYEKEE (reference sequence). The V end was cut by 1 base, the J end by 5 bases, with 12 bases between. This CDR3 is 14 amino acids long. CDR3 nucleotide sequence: TGTGCCAGCAGCTTGCAAACGGGCCCATATGGCTACACCTTC. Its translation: CASSLQTGPYGYTF.

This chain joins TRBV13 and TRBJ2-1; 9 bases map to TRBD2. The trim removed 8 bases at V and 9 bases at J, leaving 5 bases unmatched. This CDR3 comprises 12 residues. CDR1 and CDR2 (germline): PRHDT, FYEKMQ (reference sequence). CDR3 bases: TGTGCCAGCGGACTAGCGAGACCTGAGCAGTTCTTC. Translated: CASGLARPEQFF.